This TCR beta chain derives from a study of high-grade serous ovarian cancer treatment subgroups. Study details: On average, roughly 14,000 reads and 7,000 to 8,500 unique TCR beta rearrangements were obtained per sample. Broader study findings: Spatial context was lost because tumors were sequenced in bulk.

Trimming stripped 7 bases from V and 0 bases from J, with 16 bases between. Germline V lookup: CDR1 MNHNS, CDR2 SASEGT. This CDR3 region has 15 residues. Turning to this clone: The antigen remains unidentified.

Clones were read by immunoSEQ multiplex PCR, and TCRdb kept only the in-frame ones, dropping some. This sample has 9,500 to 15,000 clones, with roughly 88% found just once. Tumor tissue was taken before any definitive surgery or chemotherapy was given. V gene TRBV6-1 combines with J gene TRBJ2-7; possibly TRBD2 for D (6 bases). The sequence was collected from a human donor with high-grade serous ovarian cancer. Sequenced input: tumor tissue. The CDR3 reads CASKGSLASSYEQYF. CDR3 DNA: TGTGCCAGCAAGGGAAGTCTAGCGAGCTCCTACGAGCAGTACTTC.